A selection of T cell receptor beta chains follows, all from one sample in a study of T cell responses to AZD1222 COVID-19 vaccine. Clones were sequenced by immunoSEQ multiplex PCR, and TCRdb holds only the in-frame ones, with some missing. Of approximately 180,000 clones in the sample, around nine tenths were seen once. Here the sequenced sample was peripheral blood, taken on day 0 of AZD1222 vaccination. These receptors came from an adult in good health. Both conserved end residues are part of each CDR3. Fields, in order: J gene, clone size, V gene, D gene, CDR3 protein, CDR3 DNA. D genes are given only for firm matches. Clone size is shown for a subset of rows, as once, few, many or a class of expanded clone.

J: TRBJ1-2; size: -; V: TRBV12-3/TRBV12-4; D: -; CDR3: CASSYRGRYGYTF; DNA: TGTGCCAGCAGTTACCGGGGAAGGTATGGCTACACCTTC
J: TRBJ2-7; size: -; V: TRBV7-9; D: TRBD2; CDR3: CASSFLAGTYEQYF; DNA: TGTGCCAGCAGCTTCTTAGCGGGCACCTACGAGCAGTACTTC
J: TRBJ1-6; size: -; V: TRBV15; D: -; CDR3: CATSTAYNSPLHF; DNA: TGTGCCACCAGCACGGCCTATAATTCACCCCTCCACTTT
J: TRBJ1-1; size: -; V: TRBV6-1; D: -; CDR3: CASSEAGDTWNTEAFF; DNA: TGTGCCAGCAGTGAAGCCGGGGACACTTGGAACACTGAAGCTTTCTTT
J: TRBJ1-2; size: -; V: TRBV19; D: -; CDR3: CASSIVAESYGYTF; DNA: TGTGCCAGTAGTATAGTGGCAGAGTCCTATGGCTACACCTTC
J: TRBJ1-6; size: -; V: TRBV19; D: -; CDR3: CASRALRGPNSPLHF; DNA: TGTGCCAGTAGGGCCTTGCGGGGGCCTAATTCACCCCTCCACTTT
J: TRBJ2-1; size: -; V: TRBV6-5; D: TRBD1; CDR3: CASSYGKTGGVEQFF; DNA: TGTGCCAGCAGTTACGGGAAGACAGGGGGTGTTGAGCAGTTCTTC
J: TRBJ1-1; size: once; V: TRBV27; D: -; CDR3: CASSIDRATEAFF; DNA: TGTGCCAGCAGCATAGACCGAGCCACTGAAGCTTTCTTT
J: TRBJ1-4; size: -; V: TRBV15; D: -; CDR3: CATTDGGRSNEKLFF; DNA: TGTGCCACCACCGATGGGGGACGGTCTAATGAAAAACTGTTTTTT
J: TRBJ1-1; size: -; V: TRBV10-2; D: -; CDR3: CASSESTADEAFF; DNA: TGCGCCAGCAGTGAGTCGACAGCGGATGAAGCTTTCTTT
J: TRBJ2-5; size: -; V: TRBV5-1; D: TRBD2; CDR3: CASSLAGAQETQYF; DNA: TGCGCCAGCAGCTTAGCGGGAGCACAAGAGACCCAGTACTTC
J: TRBJ1-1; size: -; V: TRBV6-5; D: -; CDR3: CASKKDVNTEAFF; DNA: TGTGCCAGCAAAAAGGATGTGAACACTGAAGCTTTCTTT
J: TRBJ2-5; size: -; V: TRBV3-1/TRBV3-2; D: -; CDR3: CASSPEDSARVETQYF; DNA: TGTGCCAGCAGCCCAGAGGACAGCGCCCGTGTGGAGACCCAGTACTTC
J: TRBJ1-2; size: -; V: TRBV30; D: TRBD1; CDR3: CAWTLTGRLTHTF; DNA: TGTGCCTGGACCCTGACAGGGAGGTTGACCCACACCTTC
J: TRBJ1-2; size: -; V: TRBV5-6; D: -; CDR3: CASSPTHGGPSYGYTF; DNA: TGTGCCAGCAGCCCTACCCACGGGGGGCCGAGCTATGGCTACACCTTC
J: TRBJ2-7; size: -; V: TRBV30; D: TRBD1; CDR3: CAWSPDRGDYEQYF; DNA: TGTGCCTGGAGCCCGGACAGGGGGGACTACGAGCAGTACTTC
J: TRBJ2-2; size: -; V: TRBV6-5; D: -; CDR3: CASTRVDTGELFF; DNA: TGTGCCAGCACCAGGGTGGACACCGGGGAGCTGTTTTTT
J: TRBJ2-3; size: -; V: TRBV18; D: TRBD1; CDR3: CASSPDRVADTQYF; DNA: TGTGCCAGCTCACCAGACAGGGTGGCAGATACGCAGTATTTT
J: TRBJ1-1; size: -; V: TRBV5-6; D: -; CDR3: CASSLAVGGRGKNTEAFF; DNA: TGTGCCAGCAGCTTGGCAGTGGGGGGCCGGGGCAAAAACACTGAAGCTTTCTTT
J: TRBJ1-5; size: -; V: TRBV7-9; D: -; CDR3: CASSLRGEQPQHF; DNA: TGTGCCAGCAGCTTGAGGGGAGAGCAGCCCCAGCATTTT
J: TRBJ1-1; size: once; V: TRBV7-8; D: -; CDR3: CASSLMDAEAFF; DNA: TGTGCCAGCAGCTTAATGGATGCTGAAGCTTTCTTT
J: TRBJ2-2; size: -; V: TRBV2; D: TRBD2; CDR3: CASSVISGGAFDTGELFF; DNA: TGTGCCAGCAGTGTTATTAGCGGGGGGGCGTTCGACACCGGGGAGCTGTTTTTT
J: TRBJ1-6; size: once; V: TRBV9; D: -; CDR3: CASSPSAGIPNSPLHF; DNA: TGTGCCAGCAGCCCCTCAGCGGGGATCCCAAATTCACCCCTCCACTTT
J: TRBJ2-7; size: -; V: TRBV6-2/TRBV6-3; D: -; CDR3: CASSYDRTYSYEQYF; DNA: TGTGCCAGCAGTTACGACAGAACCTACTCCTACGAGCAGTACTTC
J: TRBJ2-7; size: -; V: TRBV6-1; D: -; CDR3: CASLRRGYEQYF; DNA: TGTGCCAGTCTCCGTCGAGGCTACGAGCAGTACTTC
J: TRBJ1-5; size: -; V: TRBV5-1; D: -; CDR3: CASSLSGAPEGQPQHF; DNA: TGCGCCAGCAGCCTCTCCGGGGCCCCGGAGGGGCAGCCCCAGCATTTT
J: TRBJ2-7; size: -; V: TRBV11-3; D: TRBD1; CDR3: CASTHYRGRAYEQYF; DNA: TGTGCCAGCACCCATTACAGGGGAAGGGCCTACGAGCAGTACTTC
J: TRBJ1-1; size: -; V: TRBV2; D: -; CDR3: CASRESSTEAFF; DNA: TGTGCCAGCAGGGAGAGTAGCACTGAAGCTTTCTTT
J: TRBJ1-3; size: -; V: TRBV29-1; D: -; CDR3: CSVETGSGNTIYF; DNA: TGCAGCGTTGAGACGGGCTCTGGAAACACCATATATTTT
J: TRBJ1-5; size: -; V: TRBV9; D: TRBD1; CDR3: CASSEGTANQPQHF; DNA: TGTGCCAGCAGCGAAGGGACAGCAAATCAGCCCCAGCATTTT
J: TRBJ2-7; size: -; V: TRBV7-9; D: -; CDR3: CASSLAGGRGYEQYF; DNA: TGTGCCAGCAGCTTAGCGGGGGGTAGAGGCTACGAGCAGTACTTC
J: TRBJ2-5; size: -; V: TRBV5-1; D: -; CDR3: CASSWGPREETQYF; DNA: TGCGCCAGCAGCTGGGGACCCCGCGAAGAGACCCAGTACTTC
J: TRBJ1-1; size: -; V: TRBV19; D: -; CDR3: CASSVTGYTEAFF; DNA: TGTGCCAGTAGTGTGACAGGTTACACTGAAGCTTTCTTT
J: TRBJ1-4; size: -; V: TRBV28; D: TRBD1; CDR3: CASSLGTGGEKLFF; DNA: TGTGCCAGCAGTTTAGGGACAGGGGGCGAAAAACTGTTTTTT